A single sample is the source of the 31 T cell receptor beta chains below, sequenced in a study of vaccination effects on CD4 cells after COVID-19. Measured with immunoSEQ multiplex PCR; TCRdb has only the in-frame clones, and not every one. The sample lists 25,000 or so clones; over 55% were seen once. After expansion with viral peptide pools in the ViraFEST assay, antigen-specific CD4+ T cells were sequenced. Following a roughly 9-day culture, CD4+ T cells were purified. Vaccinated participants had no history of SARS-CoV-2 infection and tested negative for nucleocapsid antibodies. These receptors have no known antigen. Sample: CD4+ T cells from PBMCs cultured with HCoV-OC43 spike peptides, taken before COVID-19 vaccination. Regarding subset: HCoV-OC43 spike overlapping peptide pool stimulation. These receptors were collected from a human donor who received a COVID-19 vaccine.

This chain uses TRBV11-2 with TRBJ2-7; D unresolved. V was shortened by 5 bases and J by 1 base, with 9 bases between the two germline ends. The germline V gene has CDR1 SGHAT and CDR2 FQNNGV. This CDR3 is built from 13 residues. Here the CDR3 reads CASSLSGSYEQYF. The CDR3 coding sequence is TGTGCCAGCAGCCTCTCCGGGTCCTACGAGCAGTACTTC.

The J gene is TRBJ2-2, the V gene TRBV2; D gene uncertain. This CDR3 spans 13 amino acids. The V gene's germline CDR1 is SNHLY and CDR2 FYNNEI. V was clipped by 6 bases and J by 5 bases, with 10 bases between them. The CDR3 protein is CASRYTPTGELFF. The CDR3, as DNA: TGTGCCAGCAGATATACACCTACCGGGGAGCTGTTTTTT.

This rearrangement joins TRBV3-1 (or the pseudogene TRBV3-2) to TRBJ1-4; D unclear. This CDR3 contains 15 residues. V lost 1 base to trimming and J lost 8 bases, with 14 bases between them. In germline, CDR1 is LGHDT, CDR2 YNNKEL (reference sequence). Here the CDR3 DNA reads TGTGCCAGCAGCCAAGGGTTTGGTGTAAGGGAAAAACTGTTTTTT. Its translation is CASSQGFGVREKLFF.

V gene TRBV30 combines with J gene TRBJ1-4; 8 positions match TRBD1. The CDR3 is 16 residues long. From germline, CDR1 is GTSNPN and CDR2 SVGIG (reference sequence). V shed 2 bases and J 8 bases; nucleotides not matched to a gene: 13. The CDR3 sequence is CAWSLFGAGGQEKLFF. The CDR3 coding sequence is TGTGCCTGGAGTCTGTTTGGGGCAGGGGGCCAGGAAAAACTGTTTTTT.

This clone has only one observation. CDR3 bases: TGTGCCAGTAGTATGATTCAGGGGGCAGGAGAGACCCAGTACTTC. This sequence encodes CASSMIQGAGETQYF. The chain combines TRBV19 with TRBJ2-5; 8 nucleotides agree with TRBD1. The ends lost 3 bases at V and 4 bases at J; junction bases unmatched: 7. This CDR3 region has 15 residues. Germline V gene data show CDR1 as LNHDA and CDR2 as SQIVND (reference sequence).

V usage is TRBV5-1 and J usage is TRBJ2-7; D uncertain. This CDR3 is built from 14 residues. V was clipped by 0 bases and J by 3 bases, with 10 bases between them. Germline values: CDR1 SGHRS, CDR2 YFSETQ. CDR3 residues: CASSLAQWGYEQYF. In DNA, the CDR3 is TGCGCCAGCAGCTTGGCCCAGTGGGGCTACGAGCAGTACTTC.

The rearrangement uses TRBV3-1 (or the pseudogene TRBV3-2) and TRBJ2-1; 14 bases agree with TRBD2. The CDR3 loop spans 16 amino acids. Trimming cost V 4 bases and J 3 bases; bases outside gene matches: 2. Germline V gene lookup returns CDR1 LGHDT and CDR2 YNNKEL (reference sequence). The DNA of the CDR3 is TGTGCCAGCAGCCCGGGACTAGCGGGAGACTACAATGAGCAGTTCTTC. It encodes CASSPGLAGDYNEQFF.

This clone was counted between two and nine times. The chain's CDR3 is CSASQGAGLGGYTF. The CDR3 DNA is TGCAGTGCTAGTCAGGGGGCTGGCCTGGGTGGCTACACCTTC. The gene calls are TRBV20-1 and TRBJ1-2; 8 bases line up with TRBD1. This CDR3 is 14 amino acids long. With V trimmed by 3 bases and J by 7 bases, 10 bases remained unmatched. In germline, CDR1 is DFQATT, CDR2 SNEGSKA (reference sequence).

Only a few counts were recorded for this clone. The gene calls are TRBV7-2 and TRBJ2-7; D is perhaps TRBD2 (7 bases). V dropped 1 base and J dropped 3 bases, with 13 bases sitting between them. The CDR3 length is 15 residues. The germline V gene encodes CDR1 SGHTA and CDR2 FQGNSA. The CDR3, as DNA: TGTGCCAGCAGCTTAGACATAAGGGGGGGCTACGAGCAGTACTTC. Protein: CASSLDIRGGYEQYF. The full variable domain, in which reference TRBV7-2 and TRBJ2-7 provide the parts outside the CDR3, is GAGVSQSPSNKVTEKGKDVELRCDPISGHTALYWYRQSLGQGLEFLIYFQGNSAPDKSGLPSDRFSAERTGGSVSTLTIQRTQQEDSAVYLCASSLDIRGGYEQYFGPGTRLTVT.

The V call is TRBV6-6, the J call TRBJ2-3; 7 nucleotides agree with TRBD1. This CDR3 contains 13 residues. Losses at the gene ends were 8 bases for V and 2 bases for J; bases not matched to a gene: 4. The germline gives CDR1 MNHNY, CDR2 SVGAGI (reference sequence). CDR3 DNA sequence: TGTGCCAGCCAGGGGGACAACACAGATACGCAGTATTTT. This gives the protein CASQGDNTDTQYF.

CDR3 bases: TGTGCCAGCAGCTTCGAGGACAGGTCCTGGAATGAGCAGTTCTTC. Translated, it gives CASSFEDRSWNEQFF. V and J are TRBV5-5 and TRBJ2-1; 7 bases fit TRBD1. Germline lookup yields CDR1 SGHKS and CDR2 YYEKEE (reference sequence). V was pared by 2 bases and J by 7 bases, with 9 bases of the junction left unmatched. This CDR3 is built from 15 residues.

The rearrangement links TRBV6-5 to TRBJ2-3; tentative D call: TRBD2 (5 bases). The CDR3 totals 14 residues. V lost 4 bases and J lost 4, with 12 bases in between. Germline V gene lookup returns CDR1 MNHEY and CDR2 SVGAGI. In DNA, the CDR3 is TGTGCCAGCAGTTCTCCCGGAGGCGCAGATACGCAGTATTTT. Translation: CASSSPGGADTQYF.

The chain uses TRBV5-1 and TRBJ1-6, with D perhaps matching TRBD1 (5 bases). Germline CDR1 SGHRS, CDR2 YFSETQ. V was trimmed by 0 bases and J by 10 bases, leaving 8 bases between them. This CDR3 contains 13 residues. The CDR3 loop reads CASSLAGRSPLHF. The CDR3 bases are TGCGCCAGCAGCTTGGCAGGGAGGTCACCCCTCCACTTT.

This clone showed up just a few times. The V gene is TRBV12-3 or TRBV12-4, the J gene TRBJ1-1; the D is unclear. This CDR3 has 13 amino acids. V was trimmed by 6 bases and J by 0 bases, leaving 8 bases between them. The CDR3 DNA sequence: TGTGCCAGCAGCCCTACATTGAACACTGAAGCTTTCTTT. Amino acid sequence: CASSPTLNTEAFF.

The genes are TRBV10-2 and TRBJ2-5, with D perhaps matching TRBD2 (5 bases). This CDR3 is 14 amino acids long. Germline V gene data show CDR1 as WSHSY and CDR2 as SAAADI. Trimming pared 2 bases from V and 2 bases from J, leaving 9 bases between. The CDR3 DNA reads as TGCGCCAGCAGTGAGAGCCTAGCACAAGAGACCCAGTACTTC. Translation: CASSESLAQETQYF.

The J gene is TRBJ2-5, the V gene TRBV7-9, with 8 nucleotides matching TRBD1. The germline V gene encodes CDR1 SEHNR and CDR2 FQNEAQ (reference sequence). With V trimmed by 2 bases and J by 4 bases, 3 bases remained unmatched. The CDR3 extends over 14 amino acids. The CDR3 region has the DNA TGTGCCAGCAGCTTAACAGGGGGAACAGAGACCCAGTACTTC. Translating it yields CASSLTGGTETQYF.

This clone was found a few times. This chain uses TRBV5-1 with TRBJ1-2; TRBD1 is a possible D gene (6 bases). This CDR3 is 15 amino acids long. V was pared by 3 bases and J by 1 base, with 13 bases between. Germline lookup yields CDR1 SGHRS and CDR2 YFSETQ. The CDR3 sequence: CASSSSGTLNYGYTF. In DNA form, the CDR3 reads TGCGCCAGCAGCTCTAGCGGGACACTTAACTATGGCTACACCTTC.

This sequence joins TRBV7-8 and TRBJ1-1; 10 bases agree with TRBD1. Germline trimming cut 3 bases from V and 5 bases from J; bases unmatched to any gene: 6. The CDR3 is 15 residues long. Germline CDR1 is SGHVS and CDR2 is FQNEAQ. CDR3 coding DNA: TGTGCCAGCAGCTTGGATGGACAGGGGGATACTGAAGCTTTCTTT. It codes for CASSLDGQGDTEAFF. The whole variable domain, remainder taken from reference TRBV7-8 and TRBJ1-1, is GAGVSQSPRYKVAKRGQDVALRCDPISGHVSLFWYQQALGQGPEFLTYFQNEAQLDKSGLPSDRFFAERPEGSVSTLKIQRTQQEDSAVYLCASSLDGQGDTEAFFGQGTRLTVV.

V is TRBV6-1 and J is TRBJ2-1; 8 positions match TRBD1. Germline values: CDR1 MNHNS, CDR2 SASEGT. The CDR3 is made up of 17 amino acids. V shed 2 bases and J 4 bases; nucleotides not matched to a gene: 10. The CDR3 bases are TGTGCCAGCAGTGAAATGGCAGGGGGCGGTAATTACAATGAGCAGTTCTTC. Protein sequence: CASSEMAGGGNYNEQFF.

Only a few counts were recorded for this clone. The rearrangement uses TRBV6-5 and TRBJ1-5; D is ambiguous. The V end lost 0 bases, the J end lost 1 base, and 7 bases lay between the germline ends. The CDR3 has 15 amino acids. The V gene's germline CDR1 is MNHEY and CDR2 SVGAGI. The CDR3 region is CASSYSAGSNQPQHF. The CDR3 coding sequence is TGTGCCAGCAGTTACTCAGCGGGCAGCAATCAGCCCCAGCATTTT.

The V call is TRBV7-9, the J call TRBJ1-1, with a tentative D call TRBD1 (6 bases). In germline, CDR1 is SEHNR, CDR2 FQNEAQ (reference sequence). The CDR3 runs to 14 residues. Trimming shortened V by 3 bases and J by 5 bases, and 13 bases separated the two germline ends. The CDR3 sequence: CASSLGGARTEAFF. The CDR3 nucleotides are TGTGCCAGCAGCTTGGGGGGGGCGCGGACTGAAGCTTTCTTT.

The V gene is TRBV4-2, the J gene TRBJ1-3; D is uncertain. Germline V lookup: CDR1 LGHNA, CDR2 YNFKEQ. Deletions cut 2 bases from V and 2 bases from J, with 13 bases between. This CDR3 is built from 16 residues. In DNA, the CDR3 is TGTGCCAGCAGCCAAATGTCCGCTGCGGCTGGAAACACCATATATTTT. It encodes CASSQMSAAAGNTIYF.

The chain joins TRBV18 to TRBJ1-1; D call uncertain. Trimming removed 1 base from V and 0 bases from J, with 6 bases in between. CDR3 size: 14 residues. Germline loops: CDR1 KGHSH, CDR2 LQKENI. The CDR3, as DNA: TGTGCCAGCTCACCACAGGTCCTGAACACTGAAGCTTTCTTT. It encodes CASSPQVLNTEAFF.

This rearrangement joins TRBV9 to TRBJ2-3, with D unclear. The CDR3 is made up of 13 amino acids. Trimming cost V 7 bases and J 0 bases, with 9 bases left between them. The germline gives CDR1 SGDLS, CDR2 YYNGEE. The CDR3 sequence is CASYRPSTDTQYF. As DNA, the CDR3 is TGTGCCAGCTACAGACCTAGCACAGATACGCAGTATTTT.

This clone was counted between two and nine times. The chain links TRBV19 to TRBJ1-2; TRBD1 matches at 9 bases. The CDR3 sequence is 14 residues long. The junction had 4 bases not matched to a gene; V was cut back by 6 bases and J by 2 bases. Germline loops: CDR1 LNHDA, CDR2 SQIVND (reference sequence). DNA for the CDR3: TGTGCCAGTAGCCCGACAGGGGGAAACTATGGCTACACCTTC. Its protein is CASSPTGGNYGYTF.

The J gene is TRBJ2-1, the V gene TRBV29-1; TRBD2 agrees at 9 bases. Germline V gene sequence: CDR1 SQVTM, CDR2 ANQGSEA. The CDR3 runs to 14 residues. The J segment lost 7 bases and the V segment lost 2 bases, leaving 6 bases of the junction unmatched. The CDR3 protein is CSVEPSGISNEQFF. CDR3 bases: TGCAGCGTTGAACCTAGCGGGATTTCAAATGAGCAGTTCTTC.

V is TRBV18 and J is TRBJ2-2; 7 bases match TRBD1. The CDR3 totals 17 residues. Trimming took 2 bases from V and 0 from J; bases not matched to a gene: 6. Germline assignment: CDR1 KGHSH and CDR2 LQKENI. The CDR3 DNA is TGTGCCAGCTCACCAATCGACAGGGTGGCGAACACCGGGGAGCTGTTTTTT. As protein: CASSPIDRVANTGELFF. Drawing the rest from reference TRBV18 and TRBJ2-2, the complete variable domain is NAGVMQNPRHLVRRRGQEARLRCSPMKGHSHVYWYRQLPEEGLKFMVYLQKENIIDESGMPKERFSAEFPKEGPSILRIQQVVRGDSAAYFCASSPIDRVANTGELFFGEGSRLTVL.

This clone was counted only a few times. The chain recombines TRBV5-4 with TRBJ1-2; D possibly corresponds to TRBD1 (6 bases). V lost 4 bases and J 4 bases, leaving 20 bases between the germline ends. CDR1 SGHNT and CDR2 YYREEE come from the germline V gene (reference sequence). The CDR3 runs 16 residues. The CDR3 sequence: CASSHPTGPGGYGYTF. The CDR3 coding sequence is TGTGCCAGCAGCCACCCCACAGGGCCCGGGGGCTATGGCTACACCTTC.

This chain connects TRBV5-1 to TRBJ1-4; D remains ambiguous. The CDR3 consists of 15 residues. Germline V gene data show CDR1 as SGHRS and CDR2 as YFSETQ. The V gene lost 0 bases and the J gene lost 8 bases, with 14 bases spanning the gap. The DNA for the CDR3 is TGCGCCAGCAGCTTGGGCGGAGGGAAGGAAGAAAAACTGTTTTTT. It codes for CASSLGGGKEEKLFF.

A few counts support this clone. The J gene is TRBJ2-1, the V gene TRBV6-4; 8 nucleotides match TRBD1. J lost 7 bases, V lost 3 bases, and 8 bases had no gene match. The CDR3 runs 15 residues. Per germline, CDR1 MRHNA and CDR2 SNTAGT. The CDR3 region has the DNA TGTGCCAGCAGTGATGGACAGGGAAACTCTAATGAGCAGTTCTTC. It translates to CASSDGQGNSNEQFF.

This clone was detected once. CDR3 region: CASSGHGKNTEAFF. CDR3 in DNA: TGTGCCAGCAGTGGCCACGGAAAGAACACTGAAGCTTTCTTT. V usage is TRBV6-2 or TRBV6-3 and J usage is TRBJ1-1; no reliable D call. The CDR3 extends over 14 amino acids. From germline, CDR1 is MNHEY and CDR2 SVGEGT. Trimming removed 5 bases from V and 1 base from J, with 11 bases in between.